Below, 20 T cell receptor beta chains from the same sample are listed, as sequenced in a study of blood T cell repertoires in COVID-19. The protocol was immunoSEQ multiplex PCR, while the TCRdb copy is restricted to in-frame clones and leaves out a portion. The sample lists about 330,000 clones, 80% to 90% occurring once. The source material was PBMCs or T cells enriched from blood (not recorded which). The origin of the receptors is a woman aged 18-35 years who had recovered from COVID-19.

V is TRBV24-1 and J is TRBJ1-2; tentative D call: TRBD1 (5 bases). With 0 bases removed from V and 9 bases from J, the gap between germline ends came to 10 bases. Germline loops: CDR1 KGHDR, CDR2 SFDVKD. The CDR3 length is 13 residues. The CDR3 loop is CATSDLGRGRYTF. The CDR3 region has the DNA TGTGCCACCAGTGATTTGGGAAGGGGCCGCTACACCTTC.

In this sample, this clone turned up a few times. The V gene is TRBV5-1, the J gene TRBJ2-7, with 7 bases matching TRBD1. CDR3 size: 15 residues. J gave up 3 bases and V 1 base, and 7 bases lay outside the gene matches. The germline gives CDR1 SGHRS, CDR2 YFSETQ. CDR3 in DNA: TGCGCCAGCAGCTTGTCTGCAGGGGGACACTACGAGCAGTACTTC. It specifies CASSLSAGGHYEQYF.

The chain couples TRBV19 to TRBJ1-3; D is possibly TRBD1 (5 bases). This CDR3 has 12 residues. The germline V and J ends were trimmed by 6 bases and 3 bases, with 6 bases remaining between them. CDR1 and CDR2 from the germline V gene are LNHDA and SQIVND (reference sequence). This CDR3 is CASRTDGNTIYF. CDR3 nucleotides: TGTGCCAGTAGGACAGATGGAAACACCATATATTTT.

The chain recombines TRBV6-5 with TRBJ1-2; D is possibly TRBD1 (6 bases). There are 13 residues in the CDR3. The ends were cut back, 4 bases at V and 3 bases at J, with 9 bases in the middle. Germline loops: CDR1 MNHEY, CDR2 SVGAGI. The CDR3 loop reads CASSSTGHYGYTF. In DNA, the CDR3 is TGTGCCAGCAGTTCGACAGGACACTATGGCTACACCTTC.

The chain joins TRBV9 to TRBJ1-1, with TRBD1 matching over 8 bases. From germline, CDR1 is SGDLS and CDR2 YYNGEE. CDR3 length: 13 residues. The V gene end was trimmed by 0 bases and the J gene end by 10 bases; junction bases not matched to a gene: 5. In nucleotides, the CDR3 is TGTGCCAGCAGCGTAGAAGGACAGGGACCAGCTTTCTTT. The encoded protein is CASSVEGQGPAFF.

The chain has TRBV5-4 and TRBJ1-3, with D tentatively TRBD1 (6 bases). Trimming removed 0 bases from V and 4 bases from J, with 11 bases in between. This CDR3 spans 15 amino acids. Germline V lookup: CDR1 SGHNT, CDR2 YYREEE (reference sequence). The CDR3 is CASSLDTGSGNTIYF. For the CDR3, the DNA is TGTGCCAGCAGCTTGGATACAGGGTCAGGAAACACCATATATTTT.

This chain's CDR3 is CASSQFDRPHNGGYTF. The CDR3 bases are TGTGCCAGCAGCCAATTTGACAGGCCGCATAACGGCGGCTACACCTTC. The chain is built from TRBV3-1 (or the pseudogene TRBV3-2) and TRBJ1-2, with D possibly matching TRBD1 (6 bases). V was cut by 2 bases and J by 8 bases, with 21 bases left in between. Germline V gene lookup returns CDR1 LGHDT and CDR2 YNNKEL (reference sequence). This CDR3 is built from 16 residues.

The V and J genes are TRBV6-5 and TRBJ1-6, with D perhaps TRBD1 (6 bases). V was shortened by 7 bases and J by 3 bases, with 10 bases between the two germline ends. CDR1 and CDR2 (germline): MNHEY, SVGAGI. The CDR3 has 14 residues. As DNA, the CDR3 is TGTGCCAGCACCGAGACAGGCTATAATTCACCCCTCCACTTT. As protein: CASTETGYNSPLHF.

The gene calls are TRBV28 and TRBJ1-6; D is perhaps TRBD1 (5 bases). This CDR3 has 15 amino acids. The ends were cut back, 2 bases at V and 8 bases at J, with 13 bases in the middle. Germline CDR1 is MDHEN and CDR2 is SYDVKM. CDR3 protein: CASSLDVAGHSPLHF. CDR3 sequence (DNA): TGTGCCAGCAGTTTAGATGTAGCAGGGCATTCACCCCTCCACTTT.

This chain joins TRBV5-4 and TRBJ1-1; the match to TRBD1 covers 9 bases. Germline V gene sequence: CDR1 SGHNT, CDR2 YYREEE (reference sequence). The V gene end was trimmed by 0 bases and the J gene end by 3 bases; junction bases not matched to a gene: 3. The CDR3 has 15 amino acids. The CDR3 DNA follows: TGTGCCAGCAGCTTGGGACAGGGGGAGTACACTGAAGCTTTCTTT. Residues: CASSLGQGEYTEAFF.

The CDR3 region has the DNA TGTGCCAGCAGCGAGGGACAGAACACTGAAGCTTTCTTT. This gives the protein CASSEGQNTEAFF. The V call is TRBV7-9, the J call TRBJ1-1; D is perhaps TRBD1 (6 bases). The CDR3 has 13 amino acids. Deletions cut 5 bases from V and 1 base from J, with 8 bases between. Germline V CDR1 and CDR2: SEHNR, FQNEAQ (reference sequence).

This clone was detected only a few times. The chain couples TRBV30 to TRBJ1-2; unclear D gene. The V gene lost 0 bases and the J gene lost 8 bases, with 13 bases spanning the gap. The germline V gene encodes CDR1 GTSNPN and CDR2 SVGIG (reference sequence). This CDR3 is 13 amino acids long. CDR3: CAWSVRLRNGYTF. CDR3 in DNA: TGTGCCTGGAGTGTACGCCTCAGGAACGGCTACACCTTC.

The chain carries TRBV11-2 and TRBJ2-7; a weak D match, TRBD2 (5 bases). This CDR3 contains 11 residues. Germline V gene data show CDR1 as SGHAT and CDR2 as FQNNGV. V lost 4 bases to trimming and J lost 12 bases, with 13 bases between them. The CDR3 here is CASSSDGGRYF. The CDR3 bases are TGTGCCAGCAGCTCGGACGGCGGGCGGTACTTC.

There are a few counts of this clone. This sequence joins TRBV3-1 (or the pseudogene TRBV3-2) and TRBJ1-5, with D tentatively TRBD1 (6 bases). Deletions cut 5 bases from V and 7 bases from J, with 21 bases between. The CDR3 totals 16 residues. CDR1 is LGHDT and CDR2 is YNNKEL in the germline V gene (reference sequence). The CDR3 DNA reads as TGTGCCAGCAGCAACTCGGTGGGGGCCGGGGGGCAGCCCCAGCATTTT. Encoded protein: CASSNSVGAGGQPQHF.

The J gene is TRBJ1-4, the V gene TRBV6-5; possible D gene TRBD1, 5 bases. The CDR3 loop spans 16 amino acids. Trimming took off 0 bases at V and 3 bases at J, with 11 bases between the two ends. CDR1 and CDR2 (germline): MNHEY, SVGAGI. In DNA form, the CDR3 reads TGTGCCAGCAGTTACTCGGGAGGGGTACCTAATGAAAAACTGTTTTTT. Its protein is CASSYSGGVPNEKLFF.

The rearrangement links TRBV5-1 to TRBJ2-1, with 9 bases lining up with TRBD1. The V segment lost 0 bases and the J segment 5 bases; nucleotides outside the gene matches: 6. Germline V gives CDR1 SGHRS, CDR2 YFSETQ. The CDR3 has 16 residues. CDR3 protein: CASSLGGTGSDNEQFF. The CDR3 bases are TGCGCCAGCAGCTTGGGTGGGACAGGGAGTGACAATGAGCAGTTCTTC.

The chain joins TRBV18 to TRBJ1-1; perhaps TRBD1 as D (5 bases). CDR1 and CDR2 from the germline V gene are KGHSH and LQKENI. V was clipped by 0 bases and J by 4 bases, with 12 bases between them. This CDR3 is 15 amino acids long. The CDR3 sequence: CASSPPGREITEAFF. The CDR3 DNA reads TGTGCCAGCTCACCACCGGGCAGGGAAATCACTGAAGCTTTCTTT.

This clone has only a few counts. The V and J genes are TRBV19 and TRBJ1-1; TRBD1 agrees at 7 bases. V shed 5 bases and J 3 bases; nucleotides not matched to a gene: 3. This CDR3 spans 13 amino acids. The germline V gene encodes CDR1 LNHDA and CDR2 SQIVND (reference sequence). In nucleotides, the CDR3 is TGTGCCAGTAGTCAAACAGGGGACACTGAAGCTTTCTTT. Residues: CASSQTGDTEAFF.

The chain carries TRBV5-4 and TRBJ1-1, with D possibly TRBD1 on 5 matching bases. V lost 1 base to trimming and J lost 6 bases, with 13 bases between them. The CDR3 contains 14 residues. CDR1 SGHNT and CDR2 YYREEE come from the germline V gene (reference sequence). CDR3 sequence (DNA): TGTGCCAGCAGCTTGTCGGGGGATGGGGCTGAAGCTTTCTTT. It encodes CASSLSGDGAEAFF.

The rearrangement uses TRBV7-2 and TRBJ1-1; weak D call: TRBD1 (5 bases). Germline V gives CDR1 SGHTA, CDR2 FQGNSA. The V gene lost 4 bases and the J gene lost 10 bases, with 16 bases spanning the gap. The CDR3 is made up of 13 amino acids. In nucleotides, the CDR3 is TGTGCCAGCAGCTCCGGGCGGGGCGTCGCAGCTTTCTTT. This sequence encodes CASSSGRGVAAFF.